The 21 T cell receptor beta chains below all came from one sample that was sequenced in a study of breast tumors, draining lymph nodes, adjacent tissues. TCRdb analysed the multiplex PCR reads with MiXCR anew, one entry per CDR3 protein. This table holds 270,000 or so distinct CDR3 sequences, roughly 31% found once. Breast cancer patients provided tissue from their axillary draining lymph nodes. The source material was axillary lymph node tissue. These receptors originate from a female donor with breast cancer. Some clones in this sample may be carry-over from other donors' samples.

The J gene is TRBJ2-1, the V gene TRBV20-1, with 8 positions matching TRBD2. CDR3 length: 15 residues. Losses at the gene ends were 4 bases for V and 4 bases for J; bases not matched to a gene: 9. CDR1 DFQATT and CDR2 SNEGSKA come from the germline V gene (reference sequence). CDR3 in amino acids: CSATRPSGLYNEQFF. The CDR3 coding sequence is TGCAGTGCTACCCGGCCTAGCGGGCTATACAATGAGCAGTTCTTC.

In this sample, this clonotype turned up many times. The chain couples TRBV12-5 to TRBJ2-2; D gene uncertain. The V gene lost 6 bases and the J gene lost 5 bases, with 16 bases spanning the gap. Germline V gene lookup returns CDR1 LGHNT and CDR2 FRNRAP. The CDR3 extends over 15 amino acids. The CDR3 nucleotides read TGTGCTAGTGGCTTCTGGGCAGGCCCAACCGGGGAGCTGTTTTTT. As protein: CASGFWAGPTGELFF.

This clonotype was counted once. The chain couples TRBV11-3 to TRBJ2-3; D might be TRBD2 (6 bases). V lost 4 bases and J lost 11, with 13 bases in between. This CDR3 is 12 amino acids long. Germline CDR1 reads SGHNT; CDR2 reads YENEEA. CDR3 residues: CASSSSDGEQYF. In DNA, the CDR3 is TGTGCCAGCAGCTCTAGCGATGGTGAGCAGTATTTT.

This clonotype turned up a few times. Given a much more abundant clone one base away, this may be a read error. Since the CDR3 does not end with the conserved phenylalanine or tryptophan, this likely comes from a read error. The V gene is TRBV5-8, the J gene TRBJ1-5, with D tentatively TRBD1 (5 bases). The V end lost 0 bases, the J end lost 7 bases, and 14 bases lay between the germline ends. The germline V gene encodes CDR1 SGHTS and CDR2 YDEGEE. CDR3 length: 15 amino acids. Here the CDR3 reads CASSLAVGGVQPQHL. The CDR3 coding sequence is TGTGCCAGCAGCTTGGCCGTAGGAGGGGTCCAGCCCCAGCATCTT.

About this clonotype: A read error is likely, as this CDR3 ends without the conserved phenylalanine or tryptophan. The chain joins TRBV30 to TRBJ1-3; a possible D gene is TRBD1 (5 bases). This CDR3 contains 13 residues. The germline gives CDR1 GTSNPN, CDR2 SVGIG (reference sequence). V was pared by 1 base and J by 2 bases, with 6 bases between. The CDR3 DNA reads as TGTGCCTGGAGTGGGGGGACTGGAAACACCATATATCTT. Translation gives CAWSGGTGNTIYL.

As regards this clonotype: A much larger clone lies one base from this, so it may be a read error. The genes are TRBV20-1 and TRBJ2-3, with TRBD2 identical over 9 bases. The CDR3 has 17 residues. Germline CDR1 DFQATT, CDR2 SNEGSKA (reference sequence). Trimming removed 6 bases from V and 4 bases from J; junction bases left unmatched: 17. In nucleotides, the CDR3 is TGCAGTGCCTACTTCCCGGGACTAGCAACTCGGTCAGATACGCAGTATTTT. Protein sequence: CSAYFPGLATRSDTQYF.

This clonotype was counted between two and nine times. An end of the junction differs from the germline gene, which may be a read error. The chain recombines TRBV6-5 with TRBJ2-7; 10 positions agree with TRBD2. The CDR3 is made up of 16 amino acids. Germline CDR1 MNHEY, CDR2 SVGAGI. CDR3 DNA: TGTGCCAGCAGTCACTCGGCGGGACTAGCGCTCTACGAGCAGTACTTC. It yields the protein CASSHSAGLALYEQYF.

In its sample, this clonotype was seen many times. The chain uses TRBV10-2 and TRBJ2-5, with TRBD1 as a possible D gene (7 bases). V was clipped by 2 bases and J by 6 bases, with 19 bases between them. The length of the CDR3 is 16 residues. Germline CDR1 and CDR2: WSHSY and SAAADI. In DNA form, the CDR3 reads TGCGCCAGCAGTGAGCCCGCAGGAGGGGGCGGGAAGACCCAGTACTTC. This codes for CASSEPAGGGGKTQYF.

To note about this clonotype: A much larger clone lies a single base off, so this may be a read error. The conserved final phenylalanine or tryptophan is absent from the CDR3, which likely points to a read error. V and J are TRBV4-1 and TRBJ2-7; D is undetermined. The CDR3 runs to 13 residues. Deletions cut 8 bases from V and 5 bases from J, with 16 bases between. Germline V gene data show CDR1 as MGHRA and CDR2 as YSYEKL. The CDR3 nucleotides read TGCGCCAGCGGGCTACAACTTAGTGACGAGCAGTACCTC. As protein: CASGLQLSDEQYL.

V is TRBV6-6 and J is TRBJ2-1; 9 nucleotides align to TRBD1. V lost 6 bases and J lost 4; bases outside the gene matches: 10. CDR1 is MNHNY, CDR2 SVGAGI, per germline (reference sequence). This CDR3 spans 16 amino acids. The CDR3 reads CASRPEDRGWYNEQFF. The CDR3 coding sequence is TGTGCCAGCAGACCCGAGGACAGGGGTTGGTACAATGAGCAGTTCTTC.

The chain recombines TRBV10-2 with TRBJ1-1; tentatively, D is TRBD1 (5 bases). Germline-derived CDR1 and CDR2 are WSHSY and SAAADI. CDR3 length: 13 residues. Trimming took off 2 bases at V and 4 bases at J, with 8 bases between the two ends. CDR3 in amino acids: CASSEMGVTEAFF. CDR3 nucleotide sequence: TGCGCCAGCAGTGAGATGGGGGTCACTGAAGCTTTCTTT.

On this clonotype itself: A much larger clonotype is one base distant, so this may be a read error. The chain employs TRBV7-9 and TRBJ2-7; D uncertain. The CDR3 loop spans 15 amino acids. Germline loops: CDR1 SEHNR, CDR2 FQNEAQ (reference sequence). The CDR3 coding sequence is TGTGCCAGCAGCTTAGCGAGAGACGGGTCCTACGGGCAGTACTTC. Translating gives CASSLARDGSYGQYF.

This clonotype was counted at least ten times. This chain joins TRBV7-2 and TRBJ2-3, with D unresolved. The CDR3 runs to 13 residues. V lost 4 bases, J lost 2 bases, and 7 bases lay in between. In germline, CDR1 is SGHTA, CDR2 FQGNSA. The CDR3 sequence: CASSSTVTDTQYF. CDR3 DNA: TGTGCCAGCAGCTCAACGGTCACAGATACGCAGTATTTT.

V is TRBV18 and J is TRBJ1-5, with TRBD1 matching 9 bases. Germline V gene lookup returns CDR1 KGHSH and CDR2 LQKENI. V was pared by 4 bases and J by 7 bases, with 8 bases of the junction left unmatched. The CDR3 consists of 15 residues. The CDR3 region is CASSQGQGMGQPQHF. The CDR3 DNA is TGTGCCAGCTCACAGGGACAGGGAATGGGCCAGCCCCAGCATTTT. The complete variable domain, with remaining parts taken from reference TRBV18 and TRBJ1-5, reads NAGVMQNPRHLVRRRGQEARLRCSPMKGHSHVYWYRQLPEEGLKFMVYLQKENIIDESGMPKERFSAEFPKEGPSILRIQQVVRGDSAAYFCASSQGQGMGQPQHFGDGTRLSIL.

This clonotype was recorded many times. This chain links TRBV7-3 with TRBJ2-2, with D unresolved. The V gene's germline CDR1 is SGHTA and CDR2 FQGTGA. The CDR3 has 14 residues. V lost 3 bases, J lost 0 bases, and 5 bases lay in between. Here the CDR3 reads CASSLSTNTGELFF. The CDR3 DNA reads TGTGCCAGCAGCTTGTCGACGAACACCGGGGAGCTGTTTTTT.

This clonotype showed up many times. This sequence joins TRBV7-2 and TRBJ2-1; 8 bases match TRBD2. The CDR3 sequence is 15 residues long. Germline V gene lookup returns CDR1 SGHTA and CDR2 FQGNSA. Germline trimming cut 6 bases from V and 0 bases from J; bases unmatched to any gene: 4. In DNA form, the CDR3 reads TGTGCCAGCAGGTCAGGGACTAGCTCCTACAATGAGCAGTTCTTC. The encoded protein is CASRSGTSSYNEQFF.

This clonotype was counted only a few times. J is TRBJ1-1 and V is TRBV29-1; TRBD1 matches at 9 bases. The CDR3 contains 15 residues. The V gene's germline CDR1 is SQVTM and CDR2 ANQGSEA. V was clipped by 6 bases and J by 0 bases; unmatched bases: 8. The CDR3 is CSVARQGGMNTEAFF. The CDR3 DNA reads as TGCAGCGTGGCCCGACAGGGGGGGATGAACACTGAAGCTTTCTTT.

This clonotype came up many times. This chain joins TRBV7-9 and TRBJ2-7; weak D call: TRBD1 (5 bases). This CDR3 region has 11 residues. Trimming stripped 7 bases from V and 6 bases from J, with 10 bases between. Germline V gene lookup returns CDR1 SEHNR and CDR2 FQNEAQ (reference sequence). The DNA for the CDR3 is TGTGCCAGCAACGTAGGGGCCGAGCAGTACTTC. It translates to CASNVGAEQYF. The full variable domain, with the rest looked up from reference TRBV7-9 and TRBJ2-7, is DTGVSQNPRHKITKRGQNVTFRCDPISEHNRLYWYRQTLGQGPEFLTYFQNEAQLEKSRLLSDRFSAERPKGSFSTLEIQRTEQGDSAMYLCASNVGAEQYFGPGTRLTVT.

This clonotype was counted many times. The rearrangement links TRBV12-5 to TRBJ2-7; 8 bases are shared with TRBD2. V lost 1 base to trimming and J lost 2 bases; unmatched junction nucleotides: 1. Germline CDR1 reads LGHNT; CDR2 reads FRNRAP. CDR3 length: 14 amino acids. Here the CDR3 reads CASGLGAGAYEQYF. The DNA for the CDR3 is TGTGCTAGTGGTTTGGGAGCGGGGGCCTACGAGCAGTACTTC. Full variable domain (rest looked up from reference TRBV12-5 and TRBJ2-7): DARVTQTPRHKVTEMGQEVTMRCQPILGHNTVFWYRQTMMQGLELLAYFRNRAPLDDSGMPKDRFSAEMPDATLATLKIQPSEPRDSAVYFCASGLGAGAYEQYFGPGTRLTVT.

This clonotype appeared many times. The chain combines TRBV12-3 or TRBV12-4 with TRBJ1-2; D is perhaps TRBD1 (5 bases). Between the trimmed V and J ends, which lost 7 bases and 2 bases, there was a span of 17 bases. The CDR3 spans 15 residues. The CDR3 DNA sequence: TGTGCCAGCACCCAAACGGGCAGGGAGAACTATGGCTACACCTTC. Protein sequence: CASTQTGRENYGYTF.

This clonotype was counted once. A much larger clonotype is one base distant, so this may be a read error. V usage is TRBV6-1 and J usage is TRBJ2-2, with TRBD1 identical over 9 bases. CDR3 length equals 15 residues. The V segment lost 7 bases and the J segment 7 bases; nucleotides outside the gene matches: 10. Germline V gene lookup returns CDR1 MNHNS and CDR2 SASEGT. The CDR3 region has the DNA TGTGCCAGCACCCAAGGGCGGACAGGGGTCGGGGAGCTGTTTTTT. This sequence encodes CASTQGRTGVGELFF.